The clone carrying this T cell receptor (beta chain) was found many times. TCRdb itself ran the 5' RACE reads through MiXCR, one entry per CDR3 protein. The data show approximately 140,000 distinct CDR3 sequences, roughly 9% seen once. This specimen comes from a study of CD8 T cells in ankylosing spondylitis. Trimming stripped 2 bases from V and 7 bases from J, with 6 bases between. Germline V gene sequence: CDR1 SGHTA, CDR2 FQGNSA. The CDR3 consists of 11 residues. This chain connects TRBV7-2 to TRBJ2-7, with D unresolved. Sequenced sample: blood, either unsorted or a sorted T cell fraction (not recorded which). This clonotype was sampled from a male donor with ankylosing spondylitis or in good health (not recorded which). The chain's CDR3 is CASSLMQEQYF. The CDR3 DNA reads TGTGCCAGCAGCTTAATGCAGGAGCAGTACTTC.